This T cell receptor (beta chain) was captured in a study of blood T cell repertoires in COVID-19. The protocol was immunoSEQ multiplex PCR, while the TCRdb copy is restricted to in-frame clones and leaves out a portion. The repertoire includes 450,000 or so clones, roughly 87% of them detected once, and 0.55% to 0.75% sits in the top ten. The germline gives CDR1 SEHNR, CDR2 FQNEAQ (reference sequence). This CDR3 comprises 13 residues. Trimming took 5 bases from V and 8 from J, leaving 10 bases between them. The receptor was derived from a man between 18 and 29 years old who had recovered from COVID-19. V and J are TRBV7-9 and TRBJ1-6; no clear D gene. Material: PBMCs or T cells enriched from blood (not recorded which). CDR3: CASSPSFDSPLHF. CDR3 nucleotide sequence: TGTGCCAGCAGCCCCAGTTTTGATTCACCCCTCCACTTT.